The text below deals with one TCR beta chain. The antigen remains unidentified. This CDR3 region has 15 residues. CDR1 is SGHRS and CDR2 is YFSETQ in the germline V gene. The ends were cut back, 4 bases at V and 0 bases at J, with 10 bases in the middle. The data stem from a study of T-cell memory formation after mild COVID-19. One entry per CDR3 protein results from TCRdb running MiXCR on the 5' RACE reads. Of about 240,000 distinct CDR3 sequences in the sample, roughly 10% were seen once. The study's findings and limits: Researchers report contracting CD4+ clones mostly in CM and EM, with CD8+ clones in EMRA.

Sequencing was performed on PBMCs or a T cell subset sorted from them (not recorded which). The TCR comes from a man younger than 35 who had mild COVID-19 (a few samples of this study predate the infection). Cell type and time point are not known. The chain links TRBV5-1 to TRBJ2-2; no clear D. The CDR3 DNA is TGCGCCAGCAGCCGCTGGACGGCGAACACCGGGGAGCTGTTTTTT. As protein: CASSRWTANTGELFF. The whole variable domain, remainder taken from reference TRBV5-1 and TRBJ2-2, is KAGVTQTPRYLIKTRGQQVTLSCSPISGHRSVSWYQQTPGQGLQFLFEYFSETQRNKGNFPGRFSGRQFSNSRSEMNVSTLELGDSALYLCASSRWTANTGELFFGEGSRLTVL.